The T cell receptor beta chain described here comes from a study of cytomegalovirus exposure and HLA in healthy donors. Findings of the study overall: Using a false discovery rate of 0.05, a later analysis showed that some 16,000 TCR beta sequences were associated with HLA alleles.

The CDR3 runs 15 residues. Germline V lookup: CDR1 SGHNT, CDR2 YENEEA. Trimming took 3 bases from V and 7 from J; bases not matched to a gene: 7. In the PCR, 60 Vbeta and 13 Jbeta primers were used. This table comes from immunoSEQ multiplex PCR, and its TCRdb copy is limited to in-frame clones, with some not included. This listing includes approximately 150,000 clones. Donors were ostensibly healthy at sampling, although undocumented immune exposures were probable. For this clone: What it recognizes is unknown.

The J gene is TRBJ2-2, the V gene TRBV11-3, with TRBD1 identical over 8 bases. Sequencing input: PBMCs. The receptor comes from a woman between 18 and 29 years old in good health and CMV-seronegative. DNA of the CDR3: TGTGCCAGCAGCTTTGGCAGGGGGCTCGACGGGGAGCTGTTTTTT. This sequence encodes CASSFGRGLDGELFF.